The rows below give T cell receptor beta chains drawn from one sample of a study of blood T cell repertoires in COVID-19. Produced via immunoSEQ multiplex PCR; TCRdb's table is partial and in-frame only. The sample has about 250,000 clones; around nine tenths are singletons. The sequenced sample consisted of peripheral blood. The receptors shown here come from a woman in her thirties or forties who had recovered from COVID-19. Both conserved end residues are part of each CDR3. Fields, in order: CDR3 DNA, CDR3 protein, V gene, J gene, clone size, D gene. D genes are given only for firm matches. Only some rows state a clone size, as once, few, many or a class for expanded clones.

DNA: TGTGCCAGCAGTTTGGACAGGGGGCGCAGCTATGGCTACACCTTC
CDR3: CASSLDRGRSYGYTF
V: TRBV2
J: TRBJ1-2
size: once
D: TRBD1

DNA: TGCGCCAGCAGCTCCGACAGGGGGCCCCCATCGGGGAATGAGCAGTTCTTC
CDR3: CASSSDRGPPSGNEQFF
V: TRBV5-1
J: TRBJ2-1
size: -
D: TRBD1

DNA: TGTGCCAGCAGTGAAAAGCGGGGGGGCCAAGAGACCCAGTACTTC
CDR3: CASSEKRGGQETQYF
V: TRBV2
J: TRBJ2-5
size: -
D: TRBD2

DNA: TGTGCCAGCAGCCGACAACTGCCGGGACAGGGATCCGAGCAGTACTTC
CDR3: CASSRQLPGQGSEQYF
V: TRBV6-2/TRBV6-3
J: TRBJ2-7
size: -
D: TRBD1

DNA: TGTGCCACTCCTCCCAGGTGGAGAGGGGGAACCGGGGAGCTGTTTTTT
CDR3: CATPPRWRGGTGELFF
V: TRBV21-1
J: TRBJ2-2
size: -
D: -

DNA: TGTAGCGGACAGGGTGTTTGTGAAAAACTGTTTTTT
CDR3: CSGQGVCEKLFF
V: TRBV19
J: TRBJ1-4
size: -
D: TRBD1

DNA: TGTGCCAGCAGCTTAGTTCAGGAACTGAGAGCTAACTATGGCTACACCTTC
CDR3: CASSLVQELRANYGYTF
V: TRBV7-9
J: TRBJ1-2
size: -
D: -

DNA: TGTGCCAGCCGGGGGGGTGCCTCCTACAATGAGCAGTTCTTC
CDR3: CASRGGASYNEQFF
V: TRBV6-5
J: TRBJ2-1
size: once
D: TRBD2

DNA: TGCGCCAGCAGCTTGGCTGGGCAGGGCAGATCACCCCTCCACTTT
CDR3: CASSLAGQGRSPLHF
V: TRBV5-1
J: TRBJ1-6
size: -
D: -

DNA: TGTGCCAGCAGCCAAGGGTTGAAGCTAGCGGACGCCTACGAGCAGTACTTC
CDR3: CASSQGLKLADAYEQYF
V: TRBV3-1/TRBV3-2
J: TRBJ2-7
size: once
D: TRBD2

DNA: TGTGCCAGCAGCGTAGAGCAGGGGATCAATCAGCCCCAGCATTTT
CDR3: CASSVEQGINQPQHF
V: TRBV9
J: TRBJ1-5
size: -
D: -

DNA: TGTGCCACCAGGTCCTCGGACAGGGCCCAAGAGACCCAGTACTTC
CDR3: CATRSSDRAQETQYF
V: TRBV24-1
J: TRBJ2-5
size: once
D: TRBD1

DNA: TGTGCCAGTAGTATTCAACTAGCGGGGGCGAGCAATGAGCAGTTCTTC
CDR3: CASSIQLAGASNEQFF
V: TRBV19
J: TRBJ2-1
size: -
D: TRBD2

DNA: TGTGCCAGCAGCTTAGGTTGGCAGGGGAGCAATCAGCCCCAGCATTTT
CDR3: CASSLGWQGSNQPQHF
V: TRBV7-2
J: TRBJ1-5
size: once
D: -

DNA: TGTGCCAGCAGTTACCTCCCCGCAAGTCGGGAGGGAAGGAGGAATGGCTACACCTTC
CDR3: CASSYLPASREGRRNGYTF
V: TRBV6-2/TRBV6-3
J: TRBJ1-2
size: -
D: -

DNA: TGTGCCAGCAGCTCCGGGACTAGCGGGAGGGCCTACGAGCAGTACTTC
CDR3: CASSSGTSGRAYEQYF
V: TRBV5-5
J: TRBJ2-7
size: -
D: TRBD2

DNA: TGTGCCAGCAGCTTGGGACTAGCGGGATCTAGCACAGATACGCAGTATTTT
CDR3: CASSLGLAGSSTDTQYF
V: TRBV7-6
J: TRBJ2-3
size: -
D: TRBD2

DNA: TGCGCCAGCACTGAGGGGGGGAAGAGCTCCTACGAGCAGTACTTC
CDR3: CASTEGGKSSYEQYF
V: TRBV10-1
J: TRBJ2-7
size: -
D: -

DNA: TGTGCCAGCAGCTTAAGTGTCGGTGAGCAGTTCTTC
CDR3: CASSLSVGEQFF
V: TRBV7-2
J: TRBJ2-1
size: -
D: -

DNA: TGTGCCAGCAGCTCAGGGAGGAGCGCCGGGGAGCTGTTTTTT
CDR3: CASSSGRSAGELFF
V: TRBV7-3
J: TRBJ2-2
size: -
D: -

DNA: TGCGCCAGCAGCCGAGATCCCCGGGACAGGGGTAATTCACCCCTCCACTTT
CDR3: CASSRDPRDRGNSPLHF
V: TRBV4-3
J: TRBJ1-6
size: few
D: TRBD1

DNA: TGTGCCAGCAGCTTGGAACCACTGGGGGCCAACGTCCTGACTTTC
CDR3: CASSLEPLGANVLTF
V: TRBV5-6
J: TRBJ2-6
size: -
D: -

DNA: TGTGCCAGCAGCCGTCGGTGGCTAGCGGGCACCGGGGAGCTGTTTTTT
CDR3: CASSRRWLAGTGELFF
V: TRBV4-2
J: TRBJ2-2
size: -
D: TRBD2

DNA: TGTGCCATCAAGCTATCCTACGAGCAGTACTTC
CDR3: CAIKLSYEQYF
V: TRBV10-3
J: TRBJ2-7
size: few
D: -

DNA: TGTGCCAGCAGTGAAGGGACAGGGGGCGCAGATACGCAGTATTTT
CDR3: CASSEGTGGADTQYF
V: TRBV6-1
J: TRBJ2-3
size: few
D: TRBD1

DNA: TGTGCCAGCAGCTTGGCCCCGGGACAGGGCTACGAGCAGTACTTC
CDR3: CASSLAPGQGYEQYF
V: TRBV5-6
J: TRBJ2-7
size: once
D: TRBD1

DNA: TGTGCCAGCAGCCCAGAGGCCCACAGGGGGGCCGGGGAGCTGTTTTTT
CDR3: CASSPEAHRGAGELFF
V: TRBV2
J: TRBJ2-2
size: -
D: TRBD1

DNA: TGCGCCAGCAGCTCCGGAGGTCCCGGGGACAATGAGCAGTTCTTC
CDR3: CASSSGGPGDNEQFF
V: TRBV5-1
J: TRBJ2-1
size: -
D: -

DNA: TGTGCCAGCAGCCCGGAGGGGAACACCATATATTTT
CDR3: CASSPEGNTIYF
V: TRBV12-3/TRBV12-4
J: TRBJ1-3
size: -
D: -

DNA: TGCGCCAGCAGCTTGTTGCCTGGGGCAGACACCGGGGAGCTGTTTTTT
CDR3: CASSLLPGADTGELFF
V: TRBV5-1
J: TRBJ2-2
size: -
D: -

DNA: TGTGCCAGCAGCTTAGAAATTAGCGGGGACAATGAGCAGTTCTTC
CDR3: CASSLEISGDNEQFF
V: TRBV7-2
J: TRBJ2-1
size: -
D: TRBD2